This record concerns one T cell receptor beta chain sequence. Its antigen is still unknown. The data stem from a study of CXCR3-negative and CXCR3-positive naive CD8 T cells. Findings of the study overall: Post-cryopreservation CXCR3 expression was partly diminished, and the bulk of assays employed fresh PBMCs. CXCR3-negative and CXCR3-positive naive cells shared comparable TRBV-TRBJ usage, but memory cells did not. Researchers report that CXCR3-positive naive cells carry more hydrophobic TRB CDR3s than CXCR3-negative naive cells.

Per the germline V gene, CDR1 is MRHNA and CDR2 is SNTAGT. CDR3 size: 14 residues. Naive CD8+ T cells showed a CD45RO-CCR7+CD27+CD95- phenotype. The libraries of TRB cDNA were constructed through 5' RACE using UMI labels. TCRdb reprocessed the 5' RACE reads, with one entry per CDR3 protein and no DNA. The sample has 130,000 or so distinct CDR3 sequences. The sequenced material came from naive CXCR3- CD8+ T cells from blood. Documented subset: CD45RO-CCR7+CD27+CD95- naive CD8+ T cells lacking CXCR3 (TNR3-). The clonotype comes from a human donor in good health. Some clones in this sample may be carry-over from other donors' samples. The chain uses TRBV6-4 and TRBJ1-1; there is no DNA to check the TCRdb D call of TRBD1. The CDR3 loop reads CASSVWAGGTEAFF.